Listed here are 27 T cell receptor beta chains from one sample, sequenced in a study of chemoradiotherapy in HPV16-positive cancers. Repertoires were generated with immunoSEQ multiplex PCR, while TCRdb's copy carries only in-frame clones and drops some. The sample records approximately 3,100 clones, 83% being singletons. The sequencing used tumor tissue, collected from a patient who underwent chemoradiotherapy. These receptors were obtained from a human donor with HPV-associated anogenital cancer.

This clone is a singleton in its sample. This sequence joins TRBV5-4 and TRBJ2-3; D call uncertain. The CDR3 extends over 15 amino acids. Trimming cost V 4 bases and J 4 bases, with 16 bases left between them. CDR1 SGHNT and CDR2 YYREEE come from the germline V gene (reference sequence). The CDR3 sequence is CASSPNHAVPDTQYF. The CDR3 region has the DNA TGTGCCAGCAGCCCGAACCATGCGGTGCCAGATACGCAGTATTTT. Together with reference TRBV5-4 and TRBJ2-3, the CDR3 gives the full variable domain: ETGVTQSPTHLIKTRGQQVTLRCSSQSGHNTVSWYQQALGQGPQFIFQYYREEENGRGNFPPRFSGLQFPNYSSELNVNALELDDSALYLCASSPNHAVPDTQYFGPGTRLTVL.

A few counts support this clone. This sequence joins TRBV1 and TRBJ2-7; the D call of TRBD2 is as the table states it, not checked on the DNA. TRBV1 represents a pseudogene. The CDR3 contains 15 residues. In nucleotides, the CDR3 is TGCACCAGCAGCCATCAACTAGTTGTTACCTACGAGCAGTACTTC. Its protein product is CTSSHQLVVTYEQYF.

The genes are TRBV7-9 and TRBJ2-2, with a weak D call TRBD2 (5 bases). Trimming cost V 2 bases and J 1 base, with 11 bases left between them. The V gene's germline CDR1 is SEHNR and CDR2 FQNEAQ (reference sequence). The length of the CDR3 is 16 residues. The CDR3 DNA reads as TGTGCCAGCAGCTTAACGGGAAGAAGGAACACCGGGGAGCTGTTTTTT. Translation gives CASSLTGRRNTGELFF.

The chain is built from TRBV7-3 and TRBJ2-2; D is unresolved. The length of the CDR3 is 16 residues. V lost 4 bases and J lost 3, with 15 bases in between. In germline, CDR1 is SGHTA, CDR2 FQGTGA. The CDR3 sequence is CASSSGVGLDTGELFF. The DNA for the CDR3 is TGTGCCAGCAGCTCTGGGGTGGGGTTGGACACCGGGGAGCTGTTTTTT.

The DNA of the CDR3 is TGTGCCAGCAGCTTCTCCGGGACTAGCGACAATGAGCAGTTCTTC. Translated, it gives CASSFSGTSDNEQFF. V is TRBV4-2 and J is TRBJ2-1; 10 nucleotides match TRBD2. There are 15 residues in the CDR3. Germline-derived CDR1 and CDR2 are LGHNA and YNFKEQ. Trimming took 5 bases from V and 5 from J; bases not matched to a gene: 6.

The rearrangement links TRBV5-4 to TRBJ1-2, with D possibly TRBD1 on 6 matching bases. This CDR3 has 15 residues. CDR1 and CDR2 (germline): SGHNT, YYREEE (reference sequence). Trimming cost V 0 bases and J 6 bases, with 15 bases left between them. The CDR3 sequence: CASSLGGQSGNGYTF. The DNA for the CDR3 is TGTGCCAGCAGCTTGGGTGGACAGTCCGGGAATGGCTACACCTTC. Full variable domain (remainder filled in from reference TRBV5-4 and TRBJ1-2): ETGVTQSPTHLIKTRGQQVTLRCSSQSGHNTVSWYQQALGQGPQFIFQYYREEENGRGNFPPRFSGLQFPNYSSELNVNALELDDSALYLCASSLGGQSGNGYTFGSGTRLTVV.

The genes are TRBV6-5 and TRBJ1-4; 8 bases agree with TRBD1. Germline lookup yields CDR1 MNHEY and CDR2 SVGAGI. This CDR3 has 13 residues. The V gene end was trimmed by 8 bases and the J gene end by 2 bases; junction bases not matched to a gene: 1. The CDR3 sequence is CASAGGTNEKLFF. In nucleotides, the CDR3 is TGTGCCAGCGCAGGGGGCACTAATGAAAAACTGTTTTTT.

This clone was seen once. This rearrangement joins TRBV7-9 to TRBJ2-7; no clear D. Germline V lookup: CDR1 SEHNR, CDR2 FQNEAQ (reference sequence). Trimming removed 5 bases from V and 0 bases from J, with 5 bases in between. This CDR3 is built from 12 residues. The CDR3 here is CASSLISYEQYF. CDR3 bases: TGTGCCAGCAGCCTTATCTCCTACGAGCAGTACTTC.

The gene calls are TRBV6-1 and TRBJ2-7; 7 nucleotides match TRBD1. This CDR3 region has 15 residues. Germline CDR1 and CDR2: MNHNS and SASEGT. Trimming at V came to 5 bases and at J to 5 bases, leaving 12 bases not matched to a gene. The CDR3 loop reads CASSTETGSGHEQYF. CDR3 DNA: TGTGCCAGCAGTACCGAGACAGGGTCGGGGCACGAGCAGTACTTC.

The table lists this clone with a count of one. The chain couples TRBV29-1 to TRBJ1-1; 7 nucleotides match TRBD1. The ends lost 7 bases at V and 7 bases at J; junction bases unmatched: 3. Germline V gene lookup returns CDR1 SQVTM and CDR2 ANQGSEA. CDR3 size: 10 residues. The CDR3: CSAGQVEAFF. DNA of the CDR3: TGCAGCGCCGGACAGGTTGAAGCTTTCTTT.

The rearrangement joins TRBV6-1 to TRBJ2-5; 14 bases map to TRBD2. This CDR3 contains 15 residues. From germline, CDR1 is MNHNS and CDR2 SASEGT. Unmatched junction bases numbered 0, after V lost 4 bases and J lost 2 bases. CDR3 in amino acids: CASSGLAGGQETQYF. In nucleotides, the CDR3 is TGTGCCAGCAGTGGACTAGCGGGGGGGCAAGAGACCCAGTACTTC.

This clone came up once. The rearrangement uses TRBV5-1 and TRBJ2-2; D unresolved. This CDR3 is 14 amino acids long. Deletions cut 2 bases from V and 2 bases from J, with 7 bases between. From germline, CDR1 is SGHRS and CDR2 YFSETQ. The CDR3 spells CASSLNTNTGELFF. The DNA of the CDR3 is TGCGCCAGCAGCTTAAACACAAACACCGGGGAGCTGTTTTTT.

The J gene is TRBJ2-3, the V gene TRBV10-1; D is ambiguous. V shed 3 bases and J shed 0 bases, with 7 bases lying between them. CDR3 length: 14 amino acids. CDR1 and CDR2 (germline): WNHNN, SYGVQD (reference sequence). CDR3 DNA sequence: TGCGCCAGCAGTGATAGGGCAAGCACAGATACGCAGTATTTT. Translated, it gives CASSDRASTDTQYF.

The chain uses TRBV11-2 and TRBJ2-1; TRBD2 aligns across 9 bases. The CDR3 has 16 residues. V shed 5 bases, J shed 4 bases, and the junction held 9 bases outside the gene matches. The germline V gene encodes CDR1 SGHAT and CDR2 FQNNGV. The CDR3 region is CASSKSGLANYNEQFF. The CDR3 nucleotides read TGTGCCAGCAGCAAGAGCGGACTAGCGAATTACAATGAGCAGTTCTTC.

V gene TRBV5-4 combines with J gene TRBJ2-2; TRBD1 matches at 8 bases. The CDR3 has 14 residues. J was trimmed by 7 bases and V by 4 bases; bases with no gene match: 6. CDR1 SGHNT and CDR2 YYREEE come from the germline V gene (reference sequence). CDR3 amino acids: CASSLQGAGGELFF. CDR3 DNA: TGTGCCAGCAGCCTCCAGGGGGCTGGCGGGGAGCTGTTTTTT.

The V gene is TRBV30, the J gene TRBJ1-5; D is unclear. V was shortened by 2 bases and J by 4 bases, with 9 bases between the two germline ends. This CDR3 is 13 amino acids long. Germline CDR1 GTSNPN, CDR2 SVGIG (reference sequence). CDR3 region: CAWSPMENQPQHF. CDR3 coding DNA: TGTGCCTGGAGTCCAATGGAGAATCAGCCCCAGCATTTT.

CDR3 sequence (DNA): TGCGCCAGCAGCTCAAACAGGGGAACTAATGAAAAACTGTTTTTT. Amino acid sequence: CASSSNRGTNEKLFF. The V and J genes are TRBV5-1 and TRBJ1-4; 7 bases agree with TRBD1. The CDR3 is made up of 15 amino acids. Germline V gene data show CDR1 as SGHRS and CDR2 as YFSETQ. Trimming took 3 bases from V and 1 from J; bases not matched to a gene: 3.

This clone was observed a single time. V gene TRBV7-8 combines with J gene TRBJ2-2, with D possibly matching TRBD1 (5 bases). The CDR3 is 17 residues long. Trimming cost V 1 base and J 6 bases, with 18 bases left between them. Germline CDR1 SGHVS, CDR2 FQNEAQ. In DNA form, the CDR3 reads TGTGCCAGCAGCTTAGGAGTGCCGACAGTAGGGGCCGGGGAGCTGTTTTTT. This translates into CASSLGVPTVGAGELFF.

The chain carries TRBV11-3 and TRBJ2-2, with D possibly TRBD2 on 5 matching bases. The CDR3 extends over 12 amino acids. The V end was cut by 5 bases, the J end by 7 bases, with 8 bases between. Germline assignment: CDR1 SGHNT and CDR2 YENEEA. This chain's CDR3 is CASSLRDGELFF. The CDR3 DNA follows: TGTGCCAGCAGCCTCCGGGACGGGGAGCTGTTTTTT.

The rearrangement links TRBV27 to TRBJ2-5, with a possible D match to TRBD2 (6 bases). The CDR3 has 16 amino acids. V was trimmed by 6 bases and J by 5 bases, leaving 22 bases between them. Per germline, CDR1 MNHEY and CDR2 SMNVEV (reference sequence). As DNA, the CDR3 is TGTGCCAGCAGATCGAAGCCGGGCTCGGGGAGGGAGACCCAGTACTTC. It encodes CASRSKPGSGRETQYF.

This clone was found once. V usage is TRBV6-5 and J usage is TRBJ2-5, with D tentatively TRBD1 (5 bases). CDR3 length equals 14 residues. Germline CDR1 and CDR2: MNHEY and SVGAGI. The germline V and J ends were trimmed by 0 bases and 2 bases, with 7 bases remaining between them. Here the CDR3 DNA reads TGTGCCAGCAGTTACTCGCCAGGGCAAGAGACCCAGTACTTC. Translation: CASSYSPGQETQYF.

The chain carries TRBV4-3 and TRBJ1-1, with 7 bases that match TRBD1. This CDR3 region has 14 residues. Germline trimming cut 0 bases from V and 9 bases from J; bases unmatched to any gene: 7. Germline V gene lookup returns CDR1 LGHNA and CDR2 YSLEER. The CDR3 DNA reads as TGCGCCAGCAGCCAAGAGGTGACAGGGAGCAAAGCTTTCTTT. It encodes CASSQEVTGSKAFF.

This chain joins TRBV5-1 and TRBJ2-1; D might be TRBD1 (6 bases). Trimming cost V 0 bases and J 6 bases, with 13 bases left between them. This CDR3 is 15 amino acids long. The germline CDR1 and CDR2 sequences are SGHRS and YFSETQ. The CDR3, as DNA: TGCGCCAGCAGCTTGGGGGCAGGGGCCTCCAATGAGCAGTTCTTC. This codes for CASSLGAGASNEQFF.

This clone appeared once. This sequence joins TRBV4-1 and TRBJ2-4; possibly TRBD2 for D (6 bases). This CDR3 is built from 17 residues. Germline CDR1 MGHRA, CDR2 YSYEKL. Trimming cost V 0 bases and J 4 bases, with 16 bases left between them. CDR3 sequence reads: CASSQEGGRRAKNIQYF. CDR3 DNA sequence: TGCGCCAGCAGCCAAGAAGGTGGCAGGAGGGCGAAAAACATTCAGTACTTC.

The J gene is TRBJ2-1, the V gene TRBV18; the D call may be TRBD1 or TRBD2 (7 bases each). The CDR3 contains 16 residues. Germline V lookup: CDR1 KGHSH, CDR2 LQKENI. V was cut by 3 bases and J by 8 bases, with 20 bases left in between. The chain's CDR3 is CASSPPVGRGHDEQFF. Written as DNA, the CDR3 is TGTGCCAGCTCACCCCCTGTAGGGAGGGGGCATGATGAGCAGTTCTTC.

There are a few counts of this clone. The chain joins TRBV30 to TRBJ1-1; D call uncertain. The CDR3 is 13 residues long. Per germline, CDR1 GTSNPN and CDR2 SVGIG (reference sequence). V was trimmed by 0 bases and J by 1 base, leaving 6 bases between them. The CDR3, as DNA: TGTGCCTGGAGTGTACAAGGGAACACTGAAGCTTTCTTT. Encoded protein: CAWSVQGNTEAFF.

This chain links TRBV6-1 with TRBJ2-1; no clear D. Trimming removed 3 bases from V and 15 bases from J, with 12 bases in between. The germline gives CDR1 MNHNS, CDR2 SASEGT. The CDR3 is 11 amino acids. This CDR3 reads CASSDFPRRFF. For the CDR3, the DNA is TGTGCCAGCAGTGATTTTCCGAGGCGGTTCTTC.